The next 5 T cell receptor beta chains were all read from a single sample in a study of blood T cell repertoires in COVID-19. Only in-frame clones appear in the TCRdb table, and some are missing; sequencing was by immunoSEQ multiplex PCR. The sample lists about 150,000 clones, approximately 85% seen once, with 7.5% to 8.5% in the top ten. Sequencing input: peripheral blood. The receptors were sampled from a woman in her sixties or seventies with COVID-19, enrolled during active disease.

This rearrangement joins TRBV19 to TRBJ1-1; possibly TRBD1 for D (5 bases). The CDR3 is made up of 14 amino acids. Looked up from germline, CDR1 is LNHDA and CDR2 is SQIVND (reference sequence). V shed 1 base and J shed 5 bases, with 11 bases lying between them. CDR3 sequence (DNA): TGTGCCAGTAGTATAGTGGCAGGGAAGACTGAAGCTTTCTTT. This codes for CASSIVAGKTEAFF.

For this clone: The germline gene is not matched at one end of the junction; a read error may be the cause. The chain links TRBV3-1 (or the pseudogene TRBV3-2) to TRBJ1-3, with 7 positions matching TRBD1. The CDR3 sequence is 12 residues long. CDR1 LGHDT and CDR2 YNNKEL come from the germline V gene (reference sequence). The CDR3 bases are TGTGCCAGCAGCCAACGAGACAGGGCCCAATGTTTT. Translated, it gives CASSQRDRAQCF.

The gene calls are TRBV9 and TRBJ1-3, with unresolved D. Germline V gives CDR1 SGDLS, CDR2 YYNGEE. V dropped 4 bases and J dropped 0 bases, with 11 bases sitting between them. The length of the CDR3 is 15 residues. CDR3 in amino acids: CASSRERSSGNTIYF. For the CDR3, the DNA is TGTGCCAGCAGCCGGGAAAGGAGCTCTGGAAACACCATATATTTT.

CDR3 bases: TGCGCCAGCAGCCGGGACATCTCCTATAATTCACCCCTCCACTTT. It yields the protein CASSRDISYNSPLHF. This sequence joins TRBV5-1 and TRBJ1-6, with D perhaps TRBD1 (6 bases). Trimming removed 4 bases at V and 0 bases at J, with 8 bases between. This CDR3 contains 15 residues. Germline-derived CDR1 and CDR2 are SGHRS and YFSETQ.

The chain employs TRBV19 and TRBJ1-5; TRBD1 matches 9 bases. Germline CDR1 LNHDA, CDR2 SQIVND (reference sequence). The CDR3 consists of 15 residues. V lost 0 bases to trimming and J lost 7 bases; unmatched junction nucleotides: 4. The CDR3 DNA reads TGTGCCAGTAGTATAGAGGGGACAGGGATACAGCCCCAGCATTTT. Amino acid sequence: CASSIEGTGIQPQHF.